The 26 T cell receptor beta chains presented below share a single source sample, sequenced in a study of regulatory T cells in long-lasting Graves disease. To make TCR beta libraries, researchers used iRepertoire HTBI primers and Arm-PCR of CDR3 regions. TCRdb used MiXCR to reprocess the multiplex PCR reads, holding one entry per CDR3 protein. The sample lists fewer than 500,000 distinct CDR3 sequences, roughly 17% occurring once. Time point described: newly diagnosed GD, antithyroid drugs for less than 3 months. Generation of the TCR library employed RNA extracted from PBMCs. In addition, the sample was reused for a study of T cells in Graves' hyperthyroidism and ophthalmopathy.

Sequencing used peripheral blood mononuclear cells (PBMCs), obtained at new diagnosis, from a patient treated with antithyroid drugs. Receptors were obtained from a man aged 40-49 years with Graves disease.

As for this clonotype: This clone may be a read error of a much larger clone one base away. This rearrangement joins TRBV12-3 or TRBV12-4 to TRBJ2-7, with 10 nucleotides matching TRBD2. This CDR3 spans 16 amino acids. Trimming cost V 6 bases and J 7 bases; bases outside gene matches: 15. This CDR3 reads CASSQLAGNVYNEQYF. The CDR3 coding sequence is TGTGCCAGCAGCCAACTAGCGGGAAACGTCTACAATGAGCAGTACTTC.

There are many counts of this clonotype. In DNA form, the CDR3 reads TGTGCCAGCAGTTTTTCCGGGTGGCTAGCGGCCACGAACACCGGGGAGCTGTTTTTT. It encodes CASSFSGWLAATNTGELFF. This sequence joins TRBV27 and TRBJ2-2, with 7 bases matching TRBD2. After removal of 3 bases from V and 0 bases from J, the junction contained 13 bases not matched to a gene. CDR3 length equals 19 residues. In germline, CDR1 is MNHEY, CDR2 SMNVEV (reference sequence).

This clonotype came up many times. The rearrangement joins TRBV6-5 to TRBJ2-7; 10 bases map to TRBD1. The V and J ends lost 0 bases and 6 bases, in that order; junction bases with no gene match: 5. CDR3 length: 15 amino acids. CDR1 and CDR2 from the germline V gene are MNHEY and SVGAGI. The CDR3 here is CASSYSTGGLSEQYF. The CDR3 DNA sequence: TGTGCCAGCAGTTACTCGACAGGGGGCCTCTCCGAGCAGTACTTC.

This clonotype was recorded at least ten times. The rearrangement links TRBV11-2 to TRBJ2-5, with D perhaps being TRBD1 or TRBD2 (5 bases each). CDR3 length: 16 residues. V lost 5 bases to trimming and J lost 2 bases, with 18 bases between them. The germline CDR1 and CDR2 sequences are SGHAT and FQNNGV. CDR3 region: CASSLRMGTKQETQYF. The CDR3 bases are TGTGCCAGCAGCCTAAGGATGGGGACCAAACAAGAGACCCAGTACTTC.

The chain is built from TRBV7-9 and TRBJ1-2; D not resolved. This CDR3 comprises 14 residues. CDR1 and CDR2 (germline): SEHNR, FQNEAQ (reference sequence). Between the trimmed V and J ends, which lost 4 bases and 4 bases, there was a span of 13 bases. Here the CDR3 DNA reads TGTGCCAGCAGCTACGGGAACGGAGGCTATGGCTACACCTTC. This gives the protein CASSYGNGGYGYTF.

This clonotype occurred many times. The V call is TRBV3-1, the J call TRBJ2-2, with 12 bases matching TRBD2. Germline loops: CDR1 LGHDT, CDR2 YNNKEL (reference sequence). The CDR3 is made up of 14 amino acids. V shed 5 bases, J shed 5 bases, and the junction held 0 bases outside the gene matches. The CDR3 loop reads CASSGTSGTGELFF. CDR3 sequence (DNA): TGTGCCAGCAGCGGGACTAGCGGGACCGGGGAGCTGTTTTTT.

This clonotype was seen more than once but under ten times. This chain links TRBV6-2 or TRBV6-3 with TRBJ2-7, with D possibly called TRBD1 or TRBD2 (5 bases each). CDR1 and CDR2 (germline): MNHEY, SVGEGT. The CDR3 loop spans 13 amino acids. V gave up 0 bases and J gave up 4 bases, with 7 bases separating them. CDR3 sequence: CASSYSWGYEQYF. For the CDR3, the DNA is TGTGCCAGCAGTTACTCGTGGGGGTACGAGCAGTACTTC.

V gene TRBV28 combines with J gene TRBJ2-1; 7 bases match TRBD2. V trimming: 11 bases; J trimming: 3 bases; junction bases outside the gene matches: 13. The germline CDR1 and CDR2 sequences are MDHEN and SYDVKM. The CDR3 has 15 residues. CDR3 sequence: CAGGKGRECYNEQFF. The CDR3 region has the DNA TGTGCCGGGGGGAAGGGGCGGGAGTGCTACAATGAGCAGTTCTTC. Full variable domain (rest looked up from reference TRBV28 and TRBJ2-1): DVKVTQSSRYLVKRTGEKVFLECVQDMDHENMFWYRQDPGLGLRLIYFSYDVKMKEKGDIPEGYSVSREKKERFSLILESASTNQTSMYLCAGGKGRECYNEQFFGPGTRLTVL.

The sample holds one count of this clonotype. A single base separates this from a much larger clone, so it may be a read error. Written as DNA, the CDR3 is TGTACCAGCAGTTATTATCAGGGAATAGATACGCAGTATTTT. Residues: CTSSYYQGIDTQYF. The V gene is TRBV6-5, the J gene TRBJ2-3; a possible D gene is TRBD1 (5 bases). There are 14 residues in the CDR3. The germline CDR1 and CDR2 sequences are MNHEY and SVGAGI.

The chain uses TRBV7-9 and TRBJ2-3, with 8 bases identical to TRBD1. The CDR3 covers 15 residues. The germline V gene encodes CDR1 SEHNR and CDR2 FQNEAQ (reference sequence). V shed 5 bases and J 4 bases; nucleotides not matched to a gene: 8. CDR3 amino acids: CASSLDRGGADTQYF. CDR3 bases: TGTGCCAGCAGCCTAGACAGGGGAGGCGCAGATACGCAGTATTTT.

The chain joins TRBV7-9 to TRBJ1-6; TRBD1 might be the D (5 bases). The V gene's germline CDR1 is SEHNR and CDR2 FQNEAQ (reference sequence). V lost 5 bases and J lost 5, with 13 bases in between. The CDR3 has 15 residues. The CDR3 is CASSRSQGDNSPLHF. For the CDR3, the DNA is TGTGCCAGCAGCAGGTCTCAAGGGGATAATTCACCCCTCCACTTT.

This clonotype was observed many times. This chain joins TRBV30 and TRBJ1-2; no definite D call. The length of the CDR3 is 12 residues. Germline V CDR1 and CDR2: GTSNPN, SVGIG (reference sequence). V lost 0 bases and J 8 bases, leaving 10 bases between the germline ends. CDR3 amino acids: CAWSVRNDGYTF. In DNA form, the CDR3 reads TGTGCCTGGAGTGTCCGTAACGACGGCTACACCTTC.

The V gene is TRBV4-2, the J gene TRBJ1-5; D uncertain. V was trimmed by 0 bases and J by 0 bases, leaving 6 bases between them. Germline-derived CDR1 and CDR2 are LGHNA and YNFKEQ. CDR3 length: 15 residues. DNA for the CDR3: TGTGCCAGCAGCCAAGATTCTGATAGCAATCAGCCCCAGCATTTT. Protein sequence: CASSQDSDSNQPQHF.

Notes on this clonotype: Germline and junction disagree at one end, which may indicate a read error. The chain is built from TRBV19 and TRBJ2-3; D is unclear. The CDR3 runs 13 residues. CDR1 is LNHDA, CDR2 SQIVND, per germline (reference sequence). The CDR3 loop reads CTSSSGPTDTQYF. For the CDR3, the DNA is TGTACCAGTAGTTCGGGCCCCACGGATACGCAGTATTTT.

This clonotype has more than one count but fewer than ten. The rearrangement uses TRBV6-1 and TRBJ2-1; 8 bases are a match to TRBD1. Trimming at V came to 3 bases and at J to 6 bases, leaving 10 bases not matched to a gene. The germline CDR1 and CDR2 sequences are MNHNS and SASEGT. This CDR3 spans 16 amino acids. DNA for the CDR3: TGTGCCAGCAGTGAGTTAAGGGACAGGCGGATCAATGAGCAGTTCTTC. Protein sequence: CASSELRDRRINEQFF.

The V call is TRBV25-1, the J call TRBJ2-2, with TRBD1 matching over 12 bases. Germline V gives CDR1 MGHDK, CDR2 SYGVNS. J was trimmed by 4 bases and V by 6 bases; bases with no gene match: 3. This CDR3 contains 15 residues. The CDR3 sequence: CASRGQGARTGELFF. CDR3 bases: TGTGCCAGCAGGGGACAGGGGGCGCGCACCGGGGAGCTGTTTTTT.

Points on this clonotype: Germline and junction disagree at one end, which may indicate a read error. The chain recombines TRBV7-9 with TRBJ2-1, with D tentatively TRBD2 (5 bases). The CDR3 contains 14 residues. Germline CDR1 SEHNR, CDR2 FQNEAQ (reference sequence). The DNA of the CDR3 is TGCGCCAGCCGCCAGTTGATGTTGCGGGATGAGCAGTTCTTC. Encoded protein: CASRQLMLRDEQFF. Supplemented by reference TRBV7-9 and TRBJ2-1, the full variable domain reads DTGVSQNPRHKITKRGQNVTFRCDPISEHNRLYWYRQTLGQGPEFLTYFQNEAQLEKSRLLSDRFSAERPKGSFSTLEIQRTEQGDSAMYLCASRQLMLRDEQFFGPGTRLTVL.

This sequence joins TRBV5-1 and TRBJ2-5, with D possibly being TRBD1 (6 bases). The CDR3 runs to 15 residues. The germline V and J ends were trimmed by 0 bases and 4 bases, with 13 bases remaining between them. The germline V gene has CDR1 SGHRS and CDR2 YFSETQ. CDR3 loop: CASSLVLGRGETQYF. Written as DNA, the CDR3 is TGCGCCAGCAGCTTGGTTTTGGGCAGGGGAGAGACCCAGTACTTC. Based on the CDR3 plus reference TRBV5-1 and TRBJ2-5, the full variable domain is KAGVTQTPRYLIKTRGQQVTLSCSPISGHRSVSWYQQTPGQGLQFLFEYFSETQRNKGNFPGRFSGRQFSNSRSEMNVSTLELGDSALYLCASSLVLGRGETQYFGPGTRLLVL.

This clonotype was seen a handful of times. The chain joins TRBV6-9 to TRBJ2-2; 9 bases line up with TRBD2. The CDR3 contains 18 residues. Germline CDR1 and CDR2: MNHGY and SVAAGI. Unmatched junction bases numbered 12, after V lost 3 bases and J lost 4 bases. CDR3 sequence: CASSYLSSGLALTGELFF. The CDR3 DNA is TGTGCCAGCAGTTACCTTTCCTCCGGACTAGCGCTCACCGGGGAGCTGTTTTTT.

The rearrangement joins TRBV12-3 or TRBV12-4 to TRBJ2-1, with D perhaps given as TRBD1 or TRBD2 (5 bases each). The V end lost 5 bases, the J end lost 6 bases, and 17 bases lay between the germline ends. This CDR3 contains 15 residues. CDR3 sequence: CASSPRSGAGNEQFF. CDR3 sequence (DNA): TGTGCCAGCAGTCCCCGTTCCGGGGCAGGCAATGAGCAGTTCTTC.

V gene TRBV7-9 combines with J gene TRBJ2-1; 7 bases are shared with TRBD2. The CDR3 sequence is 15 residues long. Germline V lookup: CDR1 SEHNR, CDR2 FQNEAQ (reference sequence). J lost 0 bases, V lost 5 bases, and 4 bases had no gene match. The CDR3, as DNA: TGTGCCAGCAGCAAGCGGGACCTCTCCTACAATGAGCAGTTCTTC. Translating gives CASSKRDLSYNEQFF.

This clonotype was counted ten times or more. J is TRBJ2-7 and V is TRBV7-2; 8 nucleotides align to TRBD2. The CDR3 spans 14 residues. V shed 5 bases and J 2 bases; nucleotides not matched to a gene: 5. CDR1 and CDR2 (germline): SGHTA, FQGNSA. DNA of the CDR3: TGTGCCAGCAGCCACACTAGCGGACCCTACGAGCAGTACTTC. Its protein is CASSHTSGPYEQYF.

The genes are TRBV20-1 and TRBJ2-1; 8 bases match TRBD2. Per the germline V gene, CDR1 is DFQATT and CDR2 is SNEGSKA (reference sequence). After removal of 1 base from V and 7 bases from J, the junction contained 6 bases not matched to a gene. The CDR3 sequence is 14 residues long. The chain's CDR3 is CSARVGRALNEQFF. CDR3 nucleotide sequence: TGCAGTGCTAGAGTCGGGAGGGCCTTAAATGAGCAGTTCTTC.

This clonotype showed up just once. A much more abundant neighbour one base away suggests this may be a read error. The chain carries TRBV14 and TRBJ2-7, with D tentatively TRBD1 (6 bases). Germline assignment: CDR1 SGHDN and CDR2 FVKESK. The CDR3 runs to 14 residues. V dropped 4 bases and J dropped 0 bases, with 10 bases sitting between them. The CDR3 region has the DNA TGTGCCAGCAGCCCTTGGACAGCCTCCTACGAGCAGTACTTC. This translates into CASSPWTASYEQYF.

This clonotype was seen many times. The V gene is TRBV2, the J gene TRBJ2-2; TRBD1 agrees at 9 bases. The CDR3 extends over 16 amino acids. Per the germline V gene, CDR1 is SNHLY and CDR2 is FYNNEI. V was pared by 3 bases and J by 3 bases, with 5 bases of the junction left unmatched. CDR3 bases: TGTGCCAGCAGTGAGGACAGGGGATACGACACCGGGGAGCTGTTTTTT. Its protein is CASSEDRGYDTGELFF.

J is TRBJ1-5 and V is TRBV19; D not certain. Trimming cost V 1 base and J 0 bases, with 13 bases left between them. The V gene's germline CDR1 is LNHDA and CDR2 SQIVND (reference sequence). This CDR3 has 17 amino acids. The CDR3 reads CASSIAFGAYSNQPQHF. The CDR3 bases are TGTGCCAGTAGTATAGCCTTTGGAGCATATAGCAATCAGCCCCAGCATTTT.